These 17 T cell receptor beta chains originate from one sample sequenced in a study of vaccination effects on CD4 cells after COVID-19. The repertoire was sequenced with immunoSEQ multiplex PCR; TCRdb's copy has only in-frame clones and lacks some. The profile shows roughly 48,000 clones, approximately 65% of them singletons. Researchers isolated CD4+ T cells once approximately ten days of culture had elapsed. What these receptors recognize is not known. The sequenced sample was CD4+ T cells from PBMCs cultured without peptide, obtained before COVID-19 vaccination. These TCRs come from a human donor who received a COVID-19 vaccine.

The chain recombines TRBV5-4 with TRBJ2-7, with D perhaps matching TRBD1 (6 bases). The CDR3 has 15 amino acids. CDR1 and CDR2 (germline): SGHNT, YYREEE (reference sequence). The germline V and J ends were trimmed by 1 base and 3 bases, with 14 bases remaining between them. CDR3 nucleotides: TGTGCCAGCAGCTTGCAGGGGCGAGGAAGCTACGAGCAGTACTTC. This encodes CASSLQGRGSYEQYF.

The CDR3 loop reads CASSLEGNYGYTF. CDR3 DNA sequence: TGTGCCAGCAGCTTGGAAGGGAACTATGGCTACACCTTC. The gene calls are TRBV5-5 and TRBJ1-2; no clear D. The CDR3 loop spans 13 amino acids. Germline V gene sequence: CDR1 SGHKS, CDR2 YYEKEE (reference sequence). Trimming stripped 0 bases from V and 2 bases from J, with 5 bases between.

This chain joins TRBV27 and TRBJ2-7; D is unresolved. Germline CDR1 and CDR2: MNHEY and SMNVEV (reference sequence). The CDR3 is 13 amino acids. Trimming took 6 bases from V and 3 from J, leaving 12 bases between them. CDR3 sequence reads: CASSRFQHYEQYF. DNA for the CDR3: TGTGCCAGCAGCCGATTCCAGCACTACGAGCAGTACTTC.

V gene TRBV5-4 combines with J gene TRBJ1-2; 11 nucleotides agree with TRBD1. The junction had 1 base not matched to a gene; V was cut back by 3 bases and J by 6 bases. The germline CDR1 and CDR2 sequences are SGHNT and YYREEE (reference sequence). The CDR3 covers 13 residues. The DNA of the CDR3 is TGTGCCAGCAGCTCGGGACAGGGGGATGGCTACACCTTC. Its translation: CASSSGQGDGYTF.

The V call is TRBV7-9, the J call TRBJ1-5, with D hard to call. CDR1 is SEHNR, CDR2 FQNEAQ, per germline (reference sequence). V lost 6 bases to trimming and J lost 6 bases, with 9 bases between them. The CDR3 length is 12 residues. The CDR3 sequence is CASSPVGQPQHF. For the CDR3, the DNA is TGTGCCAGCAGTCCAGTTGGTCAGCCCCAGCATTTT.

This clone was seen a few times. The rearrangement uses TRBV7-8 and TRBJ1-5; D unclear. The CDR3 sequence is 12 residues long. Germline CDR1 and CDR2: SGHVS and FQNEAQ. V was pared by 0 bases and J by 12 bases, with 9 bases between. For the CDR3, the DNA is TGTGCCAGCAGCTTAGCTCTCGGCCACCAGCATTTT. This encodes CASSLALGHQHF.

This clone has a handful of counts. The CDR3 DNA reads TGTGCCAGCAGCCCCGACCCTAATTCACCCCTCCACTTT. It is translated as CASSPDPNSPLHF. V gene TRBV7-8 combines with J gene TRBJ1-6; no clear D gene. The length of the CDR3 is 13 residues. In germline, CDR1 is SGHVS, CDR2 FQNEAQ. V gave up 5 bases and J gave up 6 bases, with 8 bases separating them.

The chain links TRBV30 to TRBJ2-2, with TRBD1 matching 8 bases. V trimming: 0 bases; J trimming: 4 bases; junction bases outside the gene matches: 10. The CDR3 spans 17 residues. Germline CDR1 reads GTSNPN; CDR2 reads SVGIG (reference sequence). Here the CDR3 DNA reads TGTGCCTGGAGTGTACCCAGGGGGCGTTTCGGCACCGGGGAGCTGTTTTTT. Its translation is CAWSVPRGRFGTGELFF.

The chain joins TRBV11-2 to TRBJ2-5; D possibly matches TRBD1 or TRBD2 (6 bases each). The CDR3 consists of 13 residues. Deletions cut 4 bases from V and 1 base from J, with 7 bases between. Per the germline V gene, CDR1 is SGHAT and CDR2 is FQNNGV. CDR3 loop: CASSSGAQETQYF. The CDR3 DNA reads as TGTGCCAGCAGCTCGGGGGCCCAAGAGACCCAGTACTTC.

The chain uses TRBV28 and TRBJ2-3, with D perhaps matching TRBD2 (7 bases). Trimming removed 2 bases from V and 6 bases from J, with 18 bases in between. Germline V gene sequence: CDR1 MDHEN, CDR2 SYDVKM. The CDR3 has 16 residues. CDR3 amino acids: CASSLGGAQNSDTQYF. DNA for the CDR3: TGTGCCAGCAGTTTAGGGGGGGCGCAGAATTCTGATACGCAGTATTTT.

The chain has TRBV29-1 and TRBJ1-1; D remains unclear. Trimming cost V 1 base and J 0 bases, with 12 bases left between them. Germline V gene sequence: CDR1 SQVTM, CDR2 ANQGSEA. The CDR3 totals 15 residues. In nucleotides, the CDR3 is TGCAGCGTTGAAGTATCACAGCGCCTGAACACTGAAGCTTTCTTT. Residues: CSVEVSQRLNTEAFF.

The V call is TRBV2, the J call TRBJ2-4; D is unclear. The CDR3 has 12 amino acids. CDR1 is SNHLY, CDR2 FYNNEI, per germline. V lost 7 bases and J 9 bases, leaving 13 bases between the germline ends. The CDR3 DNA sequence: TGTGCCAGCAATCTAAAGGGCGGCATTCAGTACTTC. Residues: CASNLKGGIQYF.

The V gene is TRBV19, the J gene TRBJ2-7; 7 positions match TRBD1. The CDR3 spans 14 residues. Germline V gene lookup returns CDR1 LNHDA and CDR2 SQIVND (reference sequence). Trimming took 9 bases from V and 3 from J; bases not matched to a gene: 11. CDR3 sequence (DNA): TGTGCCAGAACCCGGGACAGCGAAAACTACGAGCAGTACTTC. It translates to CARTRDSENYEQYF. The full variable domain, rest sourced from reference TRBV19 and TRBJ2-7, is DGGITQSPKYLFRKEGQNVTLSCEQNLNHDAMYWYRQDPGQGLRLIYYSQIVNDFQKGDIAEGYSVSREKKESFPLTVTSAQKNPTAFYLCARTRDSENYEQYFGPGTRLTVT.

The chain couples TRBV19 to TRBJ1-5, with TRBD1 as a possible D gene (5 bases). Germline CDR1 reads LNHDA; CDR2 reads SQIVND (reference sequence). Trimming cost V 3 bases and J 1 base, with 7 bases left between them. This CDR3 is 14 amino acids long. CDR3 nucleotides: TGTGCCAGTAGTATGGGGGGGAGCAATCAGCCCCAGCATTTT. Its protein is CASSMGGSNQPQHF.

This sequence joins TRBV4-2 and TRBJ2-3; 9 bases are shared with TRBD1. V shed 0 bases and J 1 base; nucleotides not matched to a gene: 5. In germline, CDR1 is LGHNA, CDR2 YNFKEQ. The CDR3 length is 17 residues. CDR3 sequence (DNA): TGTGCCAGCAGCCAAGATCAGGACAGGGGCGGCACAGATACGCAGTATTTT. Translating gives CASSQDQDRGGTDTQYF.

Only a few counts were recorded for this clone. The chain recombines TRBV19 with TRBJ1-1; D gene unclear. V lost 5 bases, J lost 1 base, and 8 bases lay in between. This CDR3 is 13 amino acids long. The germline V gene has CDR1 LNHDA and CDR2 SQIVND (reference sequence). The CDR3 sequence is CASSLWGNTEAFF. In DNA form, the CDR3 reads TGTGCCAGTAGTCTATGGGGGAACACTGAAGCTTTCTTT.

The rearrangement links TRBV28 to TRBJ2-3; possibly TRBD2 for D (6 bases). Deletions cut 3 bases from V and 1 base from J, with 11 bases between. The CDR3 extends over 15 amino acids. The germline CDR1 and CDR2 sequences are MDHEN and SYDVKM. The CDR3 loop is CASSLGGLGTDTQYF. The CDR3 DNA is TGTGCCAGCAGTTTGGGGGGACTTGGCACAGATACGCAGTATTTT.